Listed here are 27 T cell receptor beta chains from one sample, sequenced in a study of CD8 T cells in Susac syndrome. An amount of RNA that ranged from roughly 0.5 to 1 ug was reverse transcribed with random hexamers. TCRdb independently ran MiXCR on the immunoSEQ multiplex PCR reads; one entry per CDR3 protein. The repertoire holds about 120,000 distinct CDR3 sequences, with 80% to 95% as singletons. Sequencing used CD4+ T cells from PBMCs. The receptors shown here come from a human donor in good health.

V is TRBV20-1 and J is TRBJ1-5; possible D gene TRBD1, 6 bases. The V gene lost 3 bases and the J gene lost 3 bases, with 9 bases spanning the gap. CDR1 and CDR2 from the germline V gene are DFQATT and SNEGSKA (reference sequence). This CDR3 comprises 13 residues. The CDR3 nucleotides read TGCAGTGCTAGCCCAGGGGCCAATCAGCCCCAGCATTTT. This gives the protein CSASPGANQPQHF.

Only one count was recorded for this clonotype. The genes are TRBV29-1 and TRBJ1-1; D call uncertain. The V gene lost 6 bases and the J gene lost 4 bases, with 9 bases spanning the gap. This CDR3 comprises 11 residues. CDR1 SQVTM and CDR2 ANQGSEA come from the germline V gene. Here the CDR3 reads CSVAPSTEAFF. The CDR3 coding sequence is TGCAGCGTCGCCCCGTCCACTGAAGCTTTCTTT.

The chain combines TRBV4-3 with TRBJ2-7; 11 bases align to TRBD2. The CDR3 has 20 amino acids. Germline V CDR1 and CDR2: LGHNA, YSLEER. V gave up 0 bases and J gave up 0 bases; unmatched junction bases: 13. The CDR3 is CASSQDRFGLAGGISYEQYF. The CDR3 DNA reads TGCGCCAGCAGCCAAGATCGATTCGGGCTAGCGGGAGGAATCTCCTACGAGCAGTACTTC.

V usage is TRBV20-1 and J usage is TRBJ2-1; TRBD2 matches 8 bases. In germline, CDR1 is DFQATT, CDR2 SNEGSKA (reference sequence). CDR3 length: 17 amino acids. The V gene end was trimmed by 0 bases and the J gene end by 3 bases; junction bases not matched to a gene: 10. This CDR3 reads CSAREGSGTLLYNEQFF. The CDR3 bases are TGCAGTGCTAGAGAGGGTAGCGGGACCCTTCTCTACAATGAGCAGTTCTTC.

The chain carries TRBV3-1 and TRBJ1-3, with D perhaps TRBD1 (5 bases). Germline values: CDR1 LGHDT, CDR2 YNNKEL (reference sequence). The CDR3 consists of 16 residues. The V end was cut by 2 bases, the J end by 0 bases, with 11 bases between. Written as DNA, the CDR3 is TGTGCCAGCAGCCAATTCCTGACAGACTCTGGAAACACCATATATTTT. It translates to CASSQFLTDSGNTIYF.

The chain links TRBV9 to TRBJ1-4, with D uncertain. Germline CDR1 and CDR2: SGDLS and YYNGEE. The CDR3 covers 13 residues. Trimming shortened V by 3 bases and J by 6 bases, and 9 bases separated the two germline ends. The CDR3 bases are TGTGCCAGCAGCGGTCCGCGACATGAAAAACTGTTTTTT. Protein sequence: CASSGPRHEKLFF.

This chain joins TRBV15 and TRBJ2-1; possibly TRBD2 for D (7 bases). The CDR3 extends over 15 amino acids. Per the germline V gene, CDR1 is LNHNV and CDR2 is YYDKDF (reference sequence). V was clipped by 5 bases and J by 6 bases, with 17 bases between them. CDR3 in amino acids: CATSARGGGGNEQFF. The CDR3 bases are TGTGCCACCAGCGCCCGAGGAGGGGGGGGCAATGAGCAGTTCTTC.

The chain has TRBV19 and TRBJ2-2; D gene ambiguous. The V end was cut by 6 bases, the J end by 1 base, with 9 bases between. The CDR3 loop spans 14 amino acids. Germline assignment: CDR1 LNHDA and CDR2 SQIVND (reference sequence). The CDR3 sequence is CASRRTENTGELFF. CDR3 DNA sequence: TGTGCCAGTAGGCGGACGGAGAACACCGGGGAGCTGTTTTTT.

The CDR3 here is CASTRGAVGNTEAFF. Written as DNA, the CDR3 is TGCGCCAGTACCAGGGGCGCGGTGGGGAACACTGAAGCTTTCTTT. V usage is TRBV5-1 and J usage is TRBJ1-1; a possible D gene is TRBD1 (6 bases). The germline CDR1 and CDR2 sequences are SGHRS and YFSETQ. The V and J ends lost 8 bases and 1 base respectively, with 18 bases between them. This CDR3 region has 15 residues.

The chain joins TRBV20-1 to TRBJ2-1; 9 nucleotides agree with TRBD2. The V gene's germline CDR1 is DFQATT and CDR2 SNEGSKA (reference sequence). The ends lost 0 bases at V and 2 bases at J; junction bases unmatched: 8. The CDR3 length is 17 residues. The CDR3 protein is CSARDQSGRSAYNEQFF. The CDR3 nucleotides are TGCAGTGCTAGAGACCAGAGCGGGAGGAGCGCCTACAATGAGCAGTTCTTC.

The V call is TRBV2, the J call TRBJ1-2, with 8 bases matching TRBD1. After removal of 6 bases from V and 9 bases from J, the junction contained 3 bases not matched to a gene. The CDR3 is 11 residues long. Per the germline V gene, CDR1 is SNHLY and CDR2 is FYNNEI. The CDR3: CASRGDRSYTF. The CDR3 DNA reads TGTGCCAGCAGGGGGGACAGGAGCTACACCTTC.

This sequence joins TRBV7-2 and TRBJ2-7; D tentatively reads TRBD1 or TRBD2 (5 bases each). The CDR3 covers 16 residues. Germline CDR1 SGHTA, CDR2 FQGNSA. Deletions cut 5 bases from V and 7 bases from J, with 24 bases between. The CDR3 DNA follows: TGTGCCAGCAGCCTGGAGGCTGGGGCAGGGCCGGGTGAGCAGTACTTC. The encoded protein is CASSLEAGAGPGEQYF.

The V and J genes are TRBV18 and TRBJ1-1; TRBD1 is a possible D gene (6 bases). From germline, CDR1 is KGHSH and CDR2 LQKENI. The V gene lost 2 bases and the J gene lost 0 bases, with 7 bases spanning the gap. The length of the CDR3 is 14 residues. DNA of the CDR3: TGTGCCAGCTCACCAGGACAGCTGAACACTGAAGCTTTCTTT. Its translation is CASSPGQLNTEAFF.

CDR3 coding DNA: TGTGCCAGCAGTTACTCTAGGGGGGAGACAACTAATGAAAAACTGTTTTTT. Translated: CASSYSRGETTNEKLFF. The rearrangement links TRBV6-5 to TRBJ1-4, with D possibly matching TRBD1 (6 bases). Trimming stripped 0 bases from V and 0 bases from J, with 11 bases between. The CDR3 loop spans 17 amino acids. CDR1 is MNHEY and CDR2 is SVGAGI in the germline V gene.

V and J are TRBV6-6 and TRBJ1-4; D call uncertain. The CDR3 has 13 residues. Per the germline V gene, CDR1 is MNHNY and CDR2 is SVGAGI (reference sequence). The V gene lost 3 bases and the J gene lost 5 bases, with 7 bases spanning the gap. The CDR3 DNA sequence: TGTGCCAGCAGTTATAGGCCGAATGAAAAACTGTTTTTT. Protein: CASSYRPNEKLFF.

The chain employs TRBV20-1 and TRBJ2-5; D possibly corresponds to TRBD1 (6 bases). The CDR3 loop spans 18 amino acids. V gave up 1 base and J gave up 2 bases, with 23 bases separating them. Germline V lookup: CDR1 DFQATT, CDR2 SNEGSKA (reference sequence). The chain's CDR3 is CSARVLRGRAQGQETQYF. The CDR3 nucleotides read TGCAGTGCTAGAGTCCTTCGGGGCAGGGCACAGGGTCAAGAGACCCAGTACTTC.

This chain connects TRBV2 to TRBJ2-3; tentatively, D is TRBD2 (6 bases). Trimming left V 3 bases short and J 0 bases short, with 7 bases between. This CDR3 has 14 amino acids. Germline values: CDR1 SNHLY, CDR2 FYNNEI. CDR3 sequence (DNA): TGTGCCAGCAGTGAGGGGACTAGCACAGATACGCAGTATTTT. This sequence encodes CASSEGTSTDTQYF. Using reference TRBV2 and TRBJ2-3 for the parts outside the CDR3, the full variable domain is EPEVTQTPSHQVTQMGQEVILRCVPISNHLYFYWYRQILGQKVEFLVSFYNNEISEKSEIFDDQFSVERPDGSNFTLKIRSTKLEDSAMYFCASSEGTSTDTQYFGPGTRLTVL.

This clonotype was recorded only once. The chain carries TRBV11-1 and TRBJ2-1; 9 nucleotides line up with TRBD2. V dropped 3 bases and J dropped 5; count of bases not matched to a gene: 5. Germline assignment: CDR1 SGHAT and CDR2 FQDESV (reference sequence). The CDR3 has 15 residues. The CDR3 reads CASSFPGLANNEQFF. DNA for the CDR3: TGTGCCAGCAGCTTCCCGGGACTAGCTAACAATGAGCAGTTCTTC.

The V and J genes are TRBV7-2 and TRBJ1-6; TRBD1 matches 8 bases. Germline values: CDR1 SGHTA, CDR2 FQGNSA. V gave up 5 bases and J gave up 2 bases; unmatched junction bases: 8. The CDR3 length is 17 residues. CDR3 coding DNA: TGTGCCAGCAGCGCTTACTCAGGGGGCCCCTATAATTCACCCCTCCACTTT. Translation: CASSAYSGGPYNSPLHF.

This chain links TRBV4-3 with TRBJ2-2, with D unclear. The CDR3 totals 16 residues. The germline CDR1 and CDR2 sequences are LGHNA and YSLEER. Trimming left V 0 bases short and J 0 bases short, with 8 bases between. The CDR3 region is CASSQDTIPNTGELFF. The CDR3 nucleotides read TGCGCCAGCAGCCAAGATACCATCCCGAACACCGGGGAGCTGTTTTTT.

The chain couples TRBV18 to TRBJ1-1; 9 bases match TRBD1. Germline values: CDR1 KGHSH, CDR2 LQKENI. The CDR3 has 14 residues. The V gene end was trimmed by 5 bases and the J gene end by 5 bases; junction bases not matched to a gene: 6. CDR3 protein: CASSSTGGRTEAFF. The CDR3 DNA sequence: TGTGCCAGCTCATCCACAGGGGGCAGGACTGAAGCTTTCTTT.

V usage is TRBV6-6 and J usage is TRBJ2-1; TRBD1 might be the D (5 bases). Trimming shortened V by 4 bases and J by 10 bases, and 11 bases separated the two germline ends. Germline V lookup: CDR1 MNHNY, CDR2 SVGAGI (reference sequence). The CDR3 runs 12 residues. This CDR3 reads CASSLTGDEQFF. The CDR3 DNA follows: TGTGCCAGCAGTTTAACAGGTGACGAGCAGTTCTTC.

The J gene is TRBJ2-1, the V gene TRBV20-1; TRBD2 is a possible D gene (7 bases). Germline V gene data show CDR1 as DFQATT and CDR2 as SNEGSKA (reference sequence). V dropped 7 bases and J dropped 6 bases, with 16 bases sitting between them. This CDR3 has 13 residues. The CDR3 protein is CSGRGGTSNEQFF. The DNA for the CDR3 is TGCAGTGGTAGGGGGGGGACGTCCAATGAGCAGTTCTTC.

The gene calls are TRBV11-2 and TRBJ1-1; no reliable D call. The CDR3 consists of 15 residues. The V and J ends lost 1 base and 11 bases respectively, with 20 bases between them. Germline V CDR1 and CDR2: SGHAT, FQNNGV. The CDR3 bases are TGTGCCAGCAGCTTAGGGGCGTCGGGCGGGAGGGCGGCTTTCTTT. Translating gives CASSLGASGGRAAFF. Full variable domain (outside the CDR3, taken from reference TRBV11-2 and TRBJ1-1): EAGVAQSPRYKIIEKRQSVAFWCNPISGHATLYWYQQILGQGPKLLIQFQNNGVVDDSQLPKDRFSAERLKGVDSTLKIQPAKLEDSAVYLCASSLGASGGRAAFFGQGTRLTVV.

The chain joins TRBV7-9 to TRBJ2-7; 7 nucleotides line up with TRBD1. This CDR3 has 16 residues. In germline, CDR1 is SEHNR, CDR2 FQNEAQ (reference sequence). The V and J ends lost 4 bases and 4 bases, in that order; junction bases with no gene match: 13. CDR3 protein: CASSSDGVDRRYEQYF. The CDR3 region has the DNA TGTGCCAGCAGCTCCGATGGTGTGGACAGGCGATACGAGCAGTACTTC. Full variable domain (outside the CDR3, taken from reference TRBV7-9 and TRBJ2-7): DTGVSQNPRHKITKRGQNVTFRCDPISEHNRLYWYRQTLGQGPEFLTYFQNEAQLEKSRLLSDRFSAERPKGSFSTLEIQRTEQGDSAMYLCASSSDGVDRRYEQYFGPGTRLTVT.

The chain joins TRBV11-2 to TRBJ2-7; no clear D. The germline CDR1 and CDR2 sequences are SGHAT and FQNNGV. CDR3 length equals 14 residues. V was pared by 1 base and J by 3 bases, with 10 bases between. This chain's CDR3 is CASSLGSGRYEQYF. In DNA form, the CDR3 reads TGTGCCAGCAGCTTAGGTTCGGGTCGCTACGAGCAGTACTTC.

The chain couples TRBV4-1 to TRBJ1-1, with D uncertain. Trimming took off 1 base at V and 5 bases at J, with 11 bases between the two ends. This CDR3 spans 14 amino acids. CDR1 and CDR2 (germline): MGHRA, YSYEKL. The CDR3 spells CASSQGLLGTEAFF. For the CDR3, the DNA is TGCGCCAGCAGCCAAGGCCTCCTGGGGACTGAAGCTTTCTTT.